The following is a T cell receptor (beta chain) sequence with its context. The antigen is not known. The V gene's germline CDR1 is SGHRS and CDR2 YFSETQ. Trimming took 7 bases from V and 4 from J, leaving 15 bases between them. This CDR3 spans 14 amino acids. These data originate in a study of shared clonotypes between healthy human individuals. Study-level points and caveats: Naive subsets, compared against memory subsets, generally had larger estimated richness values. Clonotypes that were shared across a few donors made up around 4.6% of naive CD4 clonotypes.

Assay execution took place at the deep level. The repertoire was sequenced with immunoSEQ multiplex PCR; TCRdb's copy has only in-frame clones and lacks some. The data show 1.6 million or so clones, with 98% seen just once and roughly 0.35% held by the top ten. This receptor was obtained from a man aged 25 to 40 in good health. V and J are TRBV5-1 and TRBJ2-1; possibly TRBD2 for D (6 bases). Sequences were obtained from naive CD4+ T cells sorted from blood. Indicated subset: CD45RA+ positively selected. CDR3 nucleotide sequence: TGCGCCAGCTCGTCGGGGGTCGAATACAATGAGCAGTTCTTC. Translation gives CASSSGVEYNEQFF.